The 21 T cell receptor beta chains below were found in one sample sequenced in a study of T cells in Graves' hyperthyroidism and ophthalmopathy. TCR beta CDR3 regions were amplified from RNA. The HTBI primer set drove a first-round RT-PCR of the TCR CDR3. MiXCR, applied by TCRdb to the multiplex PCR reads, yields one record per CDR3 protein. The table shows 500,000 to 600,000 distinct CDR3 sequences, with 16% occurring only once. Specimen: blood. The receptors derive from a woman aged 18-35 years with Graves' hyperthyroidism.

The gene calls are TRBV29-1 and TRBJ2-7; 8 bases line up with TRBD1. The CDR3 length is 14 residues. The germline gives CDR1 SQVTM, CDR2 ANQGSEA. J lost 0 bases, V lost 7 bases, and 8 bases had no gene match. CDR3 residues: CSATGTGRSYEQYF. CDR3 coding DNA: TGCAGCGCGACCGGGACAGGTCGCTCCTACGAGCAGTACTTC.

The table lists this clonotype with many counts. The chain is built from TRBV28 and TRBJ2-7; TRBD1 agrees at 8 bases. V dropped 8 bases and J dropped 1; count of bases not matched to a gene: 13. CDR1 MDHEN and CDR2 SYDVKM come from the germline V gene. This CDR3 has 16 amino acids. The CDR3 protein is CASLPTRGQESYEQYF. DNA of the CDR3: TGTGCCAGCCTCCCCACCCGGGGACAGGAGTCCTACGAGCAGTACTTC.

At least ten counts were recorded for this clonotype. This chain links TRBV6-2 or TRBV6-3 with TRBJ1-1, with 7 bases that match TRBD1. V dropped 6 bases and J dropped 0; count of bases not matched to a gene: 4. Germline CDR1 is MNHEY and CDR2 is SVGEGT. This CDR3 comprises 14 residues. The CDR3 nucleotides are TGTGCCAGCAGACGACAGGGCATGAACACTGAAGCTTTCTTT. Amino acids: CASRRQGMNTEAFF.

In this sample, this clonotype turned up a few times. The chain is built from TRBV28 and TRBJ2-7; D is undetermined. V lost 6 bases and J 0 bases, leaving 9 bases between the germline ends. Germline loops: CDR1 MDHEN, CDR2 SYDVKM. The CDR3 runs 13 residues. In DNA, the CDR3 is TGTGCCAGCAGGACCCCAGGCTCCTACGAGCAGTACTTC. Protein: CASRTPGSYEQYF.

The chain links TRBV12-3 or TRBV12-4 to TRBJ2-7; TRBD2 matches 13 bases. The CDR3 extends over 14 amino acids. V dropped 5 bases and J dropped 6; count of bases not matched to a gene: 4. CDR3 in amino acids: CASSARTSGSEQYF. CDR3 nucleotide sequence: TGTGCCAGCAGTGCCCGGACTAGCGGGAGCGAGCAGTACTTC.

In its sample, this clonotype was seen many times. The CDR3 DNA sequence: TGTGCCAGCAGTGAATCGACCCCCTACTTC. This codes for CASSESTPYF. This chain connects TRBV2 to TRBJ2-5; D is unresolved. Trimming removed 2 bases from V and 14 bases from J, with 9 bases in between. CDR3 size: 10 residues. Germline lookup yields CDR1 SNHLY and CDR2 FYNNEI.

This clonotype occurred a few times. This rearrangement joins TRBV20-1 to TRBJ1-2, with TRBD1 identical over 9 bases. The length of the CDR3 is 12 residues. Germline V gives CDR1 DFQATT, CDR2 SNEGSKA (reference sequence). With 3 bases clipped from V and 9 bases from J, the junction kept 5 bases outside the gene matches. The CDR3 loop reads CSASWDRDSYTF. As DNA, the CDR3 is TGCAGTGCTAGCTGGGACAGGGATAGCTACACCTTC.

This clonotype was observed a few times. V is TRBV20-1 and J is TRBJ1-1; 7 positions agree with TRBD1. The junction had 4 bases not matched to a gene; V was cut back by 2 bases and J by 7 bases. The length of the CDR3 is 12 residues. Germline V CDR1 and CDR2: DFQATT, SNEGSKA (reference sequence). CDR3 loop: CSARSGGFEAFF. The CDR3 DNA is TGCAGTGCTAGATCAGGGGGGTTTGAAGCTTTCTTT.

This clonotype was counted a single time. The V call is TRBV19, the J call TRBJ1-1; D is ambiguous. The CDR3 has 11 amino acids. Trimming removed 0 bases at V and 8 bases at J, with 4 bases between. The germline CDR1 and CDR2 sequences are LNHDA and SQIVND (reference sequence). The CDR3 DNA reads TGTGCCAGTAGTATAGATCTCGAAGCTTTCTTT. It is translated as CASSIDLEAFF.

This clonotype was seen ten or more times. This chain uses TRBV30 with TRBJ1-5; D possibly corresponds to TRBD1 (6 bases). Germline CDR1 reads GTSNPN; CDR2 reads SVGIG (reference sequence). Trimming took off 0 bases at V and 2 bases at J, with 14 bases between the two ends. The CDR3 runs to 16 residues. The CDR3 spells CAWSVSSRGGNQPQHF. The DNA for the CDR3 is TGTGCCTGGAGTGTATCCAGCAGGGGAGGCAATCAGCCCCAGCATTTT.

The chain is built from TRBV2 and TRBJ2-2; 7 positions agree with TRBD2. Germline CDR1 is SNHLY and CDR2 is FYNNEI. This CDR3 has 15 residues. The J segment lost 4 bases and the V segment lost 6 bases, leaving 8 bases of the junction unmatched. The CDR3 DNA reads TGTGCCAGCAGAGGGCTAGCGGCGGGCACCGGGGAGCTGTTTTTT. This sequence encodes CASRGLAAGTGELFF.

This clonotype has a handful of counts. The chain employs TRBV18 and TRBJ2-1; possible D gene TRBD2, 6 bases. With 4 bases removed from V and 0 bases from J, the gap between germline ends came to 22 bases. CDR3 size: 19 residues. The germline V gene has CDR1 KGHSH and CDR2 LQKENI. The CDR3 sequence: CASSRPMDLTGLSYNEQFF. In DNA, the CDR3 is TGTGCCAGCTCACGTCCAATGGACCTAACGGGACTCTCCTACAATGAGCAGTTCTTC.

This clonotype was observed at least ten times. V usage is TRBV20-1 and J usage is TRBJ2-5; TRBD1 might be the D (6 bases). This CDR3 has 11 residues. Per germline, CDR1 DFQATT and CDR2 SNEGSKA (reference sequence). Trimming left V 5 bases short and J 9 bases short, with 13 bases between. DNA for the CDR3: TGCAGTGCTCGGACTCCAGGGGCCCAGTACTTC. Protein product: CSARTPGAQYF.

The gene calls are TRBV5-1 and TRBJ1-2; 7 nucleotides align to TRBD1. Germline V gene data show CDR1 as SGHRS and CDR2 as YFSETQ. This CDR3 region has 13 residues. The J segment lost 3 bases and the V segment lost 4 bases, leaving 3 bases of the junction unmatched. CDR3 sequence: CASSVRGDYGYTF. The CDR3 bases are TGCGCCAGCAGCGTCAGGGGGGACTATGGCTACACCTTC.

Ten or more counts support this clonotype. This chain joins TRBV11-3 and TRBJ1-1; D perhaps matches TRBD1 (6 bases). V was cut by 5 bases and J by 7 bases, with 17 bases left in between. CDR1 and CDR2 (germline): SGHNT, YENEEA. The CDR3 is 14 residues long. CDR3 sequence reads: CASSPQGHRLEAFF. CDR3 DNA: TGTGCCAGCAGCCCCCAGGGACACCGCCTTGAAGCTTTCTTT.

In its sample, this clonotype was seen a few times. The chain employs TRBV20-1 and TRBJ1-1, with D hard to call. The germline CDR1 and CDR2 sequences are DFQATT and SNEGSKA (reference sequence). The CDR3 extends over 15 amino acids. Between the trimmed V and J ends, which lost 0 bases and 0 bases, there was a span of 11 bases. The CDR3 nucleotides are TGCAGTGCTAGAGATCTGGAGGGAATGAACACTGAAGCTTTCTTT. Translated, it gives CSARDLEGMNTEAFF.

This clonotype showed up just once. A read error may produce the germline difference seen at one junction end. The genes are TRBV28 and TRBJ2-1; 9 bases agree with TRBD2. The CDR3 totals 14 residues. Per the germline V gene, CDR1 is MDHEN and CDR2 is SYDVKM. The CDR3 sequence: CASSPERGVNEQFF. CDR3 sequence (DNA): TGCGCCAGCAGCCCCGAGCGGGGGGTTAATGAGCAGTTCTTC.

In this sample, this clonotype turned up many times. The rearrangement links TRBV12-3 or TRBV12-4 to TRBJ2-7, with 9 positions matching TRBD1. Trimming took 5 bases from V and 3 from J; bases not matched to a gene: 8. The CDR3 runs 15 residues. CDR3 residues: CASSPNRGRVYEQYF. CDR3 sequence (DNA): TGTGCCAGCAGTCCCAACAGGGGGCGCGTCTACGAGCAGTACTTC.

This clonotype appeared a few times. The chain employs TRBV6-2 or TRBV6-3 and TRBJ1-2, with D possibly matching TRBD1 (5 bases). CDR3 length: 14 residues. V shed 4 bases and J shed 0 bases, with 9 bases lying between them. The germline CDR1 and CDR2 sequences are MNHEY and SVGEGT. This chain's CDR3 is CASSSDTSNYGYTF. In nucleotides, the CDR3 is TGTGCCAGCAGTTCGGACACTTCTAACTATGGCTACACCTTC.

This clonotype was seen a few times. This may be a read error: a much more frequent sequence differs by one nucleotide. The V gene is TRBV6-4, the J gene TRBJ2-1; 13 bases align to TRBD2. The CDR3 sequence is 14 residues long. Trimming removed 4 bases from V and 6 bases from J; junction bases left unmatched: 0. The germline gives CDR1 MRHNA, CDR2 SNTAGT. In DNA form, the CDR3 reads TGTGCCAGCAGTGGGACTAGCGGGAGCAATGAGCAGTTCTTC. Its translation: CASSGTSGSNEQFF.

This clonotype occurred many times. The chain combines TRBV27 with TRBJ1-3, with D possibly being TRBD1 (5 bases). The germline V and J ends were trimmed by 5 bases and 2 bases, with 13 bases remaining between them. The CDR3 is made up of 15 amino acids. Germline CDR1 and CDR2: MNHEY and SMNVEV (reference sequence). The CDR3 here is CASSPWGGTGNTIYF. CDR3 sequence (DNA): TGTGCCAGCAGTCCCTGGGGGGGAACTGGAAACACCATATATTTT.